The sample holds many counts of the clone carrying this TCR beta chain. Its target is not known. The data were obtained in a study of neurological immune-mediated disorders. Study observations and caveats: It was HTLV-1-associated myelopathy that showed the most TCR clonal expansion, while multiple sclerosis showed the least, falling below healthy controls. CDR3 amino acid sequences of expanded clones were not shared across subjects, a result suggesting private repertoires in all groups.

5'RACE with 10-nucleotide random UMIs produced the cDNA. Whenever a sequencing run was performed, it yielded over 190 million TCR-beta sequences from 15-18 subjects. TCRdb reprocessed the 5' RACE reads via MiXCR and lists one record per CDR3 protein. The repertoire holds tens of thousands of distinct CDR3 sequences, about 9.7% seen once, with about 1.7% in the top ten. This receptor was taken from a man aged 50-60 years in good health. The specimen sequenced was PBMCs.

In DNA form, the CDR3 reads TGTGCCAGCAGCCCGGAGGGCGGGAGGGCCTTGATTGGAGAGACCCAGTACTTC. This sequence encodes CASSPEGGRALIGETQYF. The chain links TRBV5-6 to TRBJ2-5, with TRBD2 matching 9 bases. V was clipped by 4 bases and J by 4 bases; unmatched bases: 17. CDR1 is SGHDT and CDR2 is YYEEEE in the germline V gene. The CDR3 runs to 18 residues.